This TCR beta chain was retrieved from a study of blood T cell repertoires in COVID-19. Study at large: From T cells, B-cell-depleted T cells, or PBMCs came the material, which was cDNA or gDNA.

The table came from immunoSEQ multiplex PCR; TCRdb's copy has only in-frame clones and leaves some out. Of hundreds of thousands of clones in the sample, 90% to 95% are singletons; the top ten hold around 3.5%. This receptor was obtained from a woman between 18 and 30 years old who had recovered from COVID-19. The sample consisted of peripheral blood.

The DNA of the CDR3 is TGTGCCAGCAGTTTGACCGGGACAGGGAAAGAGACCCAGTACTTC. Its protein product is CASSLTGTGKETQYF. The V call is TRBV6-5, the J call TRBJ2-5, with 9 bases that match TRBD1. This CDR3 comprises 15 residues. Germline lookup yields CDR1 MNHEY and CDR2 SVGAGI. Unmatched junction bases numbered 6, after V lost 4 bases and J lost 3 bases.